The present T cell receptor (beta chain) was sequenced within a study of T cells in localized non-small cell lung cancer. Study-wide results and limits: Uninvolved adjacent lung had higher T cell clonality than tumor and all other tissues. Higher blood T cell density went with longer overall survival.

After removal of 4 bases from V and 5 bases from J, the junction contained 6 bases not matched to a gene. Germline CDR1 is GTSNPN and CDR2 is SVGIG (reference sequence). CDR3 size: 13 residues. Libraries were prepared by immunoSEQ multiplex PCR; TCRdb keeps only in-frame clonotypes and omits some of them. The table records around 31,000 clones, 70% to 90% of them present only once. As regards this clone: The antigen remains unidentified.

The source was peripheral blood, collected before any cancer treatment. The V and J genes are TRBV30 and TRBJ1-1, with 8 bases aligning to TRBD1. The receptor comes from a woman aged 35 to 70 with stage I lung adenocarcinoma. Here the CDR3 DNA reads TGTGCCTGGACCGGACAGGGCCGGACTGAAGCTTTCTTT. Amino acid sequence: CAWTGQGRTEAFF.